This T cell receptor beta chain was documented in a study of human T cells and chemical hapten exposure. This clonotype was recorded a few times. This CDR3 is 17 amino acids long. V lost 10 bases to trimming and J lost 0 bases; unmatched junction nucleotides: 9. Germline CDR1 is LGHNA and CDR2 is YNFKEQ. TCRdb reprocessed the RACE reads via MiXCR and lists one record per CDR3 protein. The data contain approximately 340,000 distinct CDR3 sequences, approximately 6.9% of them singletons. Noted time point: patch test 1, 2 weeks after DPC sensitization. Specified treatment: therapeutic diphenylcyclopropenone sensitization with weekly scalp DPC.

The sequence came from a young woman with alopecia areata. Some clones in this sample may be carry-over from other donors' samples. Material: whole blood, obtained in connection with sensitization to the hapten diphenylcyclopropenone (DPC). J is TRBJ2-1 and V is TRBV4-2; 13 bases map to TRBD2. CDR3 nucleotide sequence: TGTGCCACCAGACTAGCGGGGGGCCCCAGCTCCTACAATGAGCAGTTCTTC. Amino acid sequence: CATRLAGGPSSYNEQFF.